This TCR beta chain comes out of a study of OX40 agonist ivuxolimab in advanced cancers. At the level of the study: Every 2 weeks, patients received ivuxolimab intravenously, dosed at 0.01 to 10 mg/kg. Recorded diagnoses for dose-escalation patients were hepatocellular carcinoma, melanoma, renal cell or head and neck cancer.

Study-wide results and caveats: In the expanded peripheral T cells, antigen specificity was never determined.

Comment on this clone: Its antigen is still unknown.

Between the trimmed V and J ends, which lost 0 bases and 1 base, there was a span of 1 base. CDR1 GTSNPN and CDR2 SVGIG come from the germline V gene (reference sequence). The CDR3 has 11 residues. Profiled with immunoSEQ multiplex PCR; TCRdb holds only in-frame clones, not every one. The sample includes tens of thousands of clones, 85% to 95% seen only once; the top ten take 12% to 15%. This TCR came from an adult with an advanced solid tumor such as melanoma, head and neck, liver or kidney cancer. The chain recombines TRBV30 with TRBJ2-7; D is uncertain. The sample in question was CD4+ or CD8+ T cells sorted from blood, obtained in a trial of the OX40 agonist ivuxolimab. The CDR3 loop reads CAWSVSYEQYF. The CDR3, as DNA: TGTGCCTGGAGTGTTTCCTACGAGCAGTACTTC.